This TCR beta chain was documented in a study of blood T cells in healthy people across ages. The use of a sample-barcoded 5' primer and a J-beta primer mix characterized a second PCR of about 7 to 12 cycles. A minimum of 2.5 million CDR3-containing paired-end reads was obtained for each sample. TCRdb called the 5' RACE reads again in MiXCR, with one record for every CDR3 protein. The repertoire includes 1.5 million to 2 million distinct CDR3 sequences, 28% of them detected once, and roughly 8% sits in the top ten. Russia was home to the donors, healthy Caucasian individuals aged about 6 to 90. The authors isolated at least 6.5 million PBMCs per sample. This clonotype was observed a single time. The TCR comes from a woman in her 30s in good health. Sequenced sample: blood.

CDR3 coding DNA: TGTGCCAGCAGCGGCCTGGGACAGGGCGTCGGAGAGACCCAGTACTTC. The encoded protein is CASSGLGQGVGETQYF. The chain uses TRBV7-9 and TRBJ2-5, with 9 bases fitting TRBD1. The CDR3 is 16 residues long. The germline V gene has CDR1 SEHNR and CDR2 FQNEAQ (reference sequence). Trimming at V came to 5 bases and at J to 4 bases, leaving 11 bases not matched to a gene.